This is a list of T cell receptor beta chains from one sample in a study of identical twins. TCRdb redid the calling of the 5' RACE reads with MiXCR, one entry per CDR3 protein. The sample records 250,000 to 300,000 distinct CDR3 sequences, around 8.3% being singletons. These data also featured in a second study, about yellow fever vaccine responses in identical twins.

Sequencing used CD8+ T cells sorted from blood. Receptors were obtained from a woman aged 18-35 years in good health. Both conserved end residues are part of each CDR3. The order of the fields is CDR3 DNA, CDR3 protein, D gene, J gene, clone size, V gene. D genes are given only for firm matches. Clone sizes are given selectively: once, few, many, or a class where the clone is expanded.

DNA: TGTGCCAGCAGCCGGACAGGGACAGAGACCCAGTACTTC; CDR3: CASSRTGTETQYF; D: TRBD1; J: TRBJ2-5; size: -; V: TRBV12-3/TRBV12-4
DNA: TGTGCCACCAGTCTGAGTGGTGGTACTGAAGCTTTCTTT; CDR3: CATSLSGGTEAFF; D: -; J: TRBJ1-1; size: -; V: TRBV24-1
DNA: TGTGCCAGCAGCCCGACAGGAGAGGAAGAAAAACTGTTTTTT; CDR3: CASSPTGEEEKLFF; D: -; J: TRBJ1-4; size: few; V: TRBV7-9
DNA: TGTGCCACCAGTGATATGAAAACCGGGGAGCTGTTTTTT; CDR3: CATSDMKTGELFF; D: -; J: TRBJ2-2; size: many; V: TRBV24-1
DNA: TGTGCCAGCAGCGGGGGGACAGGGGGAAACGGGGAGCTGTTTTTT; CDR3: CASSGGTGGNGELFF; D: TRBD1; J: TRBJ2-2; size: few; V: TRBV7-3
DNA: TGTGCCAGCAGTTACCGAGGACTAGCTTCAGATACGCAGTATTTT; CDR3: CASSYRGLASDTQYF; D: TRBD2; J: TRBJ2-3; size: many; V: TRBV6-2/TRBV6-3
DNA: TGCAGTGCTAGGACAGGGTGGGACTCCTACAATGAGCAGTTCTTC; CDR3: CSARTGWDSYNEQFF; D: TRBD1; J: TRBJ2-1; size: -; V: TRBV20-1
DNA: TGTGCCAGCAGCCAAGGAATGGTCGATGAGCAGTTCTTC; CDR3: CASSQGMVDEQFF; D: -; J: TRBJ2-1; size: many; V: TRBV14
DNA: TGTGCCTGGAGTAAAGTGAACTATGGCTACACCTTC; CDR3: CAWSKVNYGYTF; D: -; J: TRBJ1-2; size: few; V: TRBV30
DNA: TGTGCCAGCAGCCTATGGACTAGCGGGGCCCCGGAGACCCAGTACTTC; CDR3: CASSLWTSGAPETQYF; D: TRBD2; J: TRBJ2-5; size: -; V: TRBV11-1
DNA: TGTGCCAGCAGTGTACGGCTTAACACAGATACGCAGTATTTT; CDR3: CASSVRLNTDTQYF; D: -; J: TRBJ2-3; size: many; V: TRBV6-2/TRBV6-3
DNA: TGTGCCAGCAGTCTCAGGGGGGCTAACACCGGGGAGCTGTTTTTT; CDR3: CASSLRGANTGELFF; D: -; J: TRBJ2-2; size: many; V: TRBV28
DNA: TGTGCCAGCAGCTTAGCCCGACACGACCCGGAGACCCAGTACTTC; CDR3: CASSLARHDPETQYF; D: -; J: TRBJ2-5; size: -; V: TRBV11-2
DNA: TGCAGCGTTGATCCAGGGCTAGGGGACGAGCAGTACTTC; CDR3: CSVDPGLGDEQYF; D: -; J: TRBJ2-7; size: many; V: TRBV29-1
DNA: TGTGCCAGCAGACCATTAAATCCCTACGAGCAGTACTTC; CDR3: CASRPLNPYEQYF; D: -; J: TRBJ2-7; size: many; V: TRBV7-9
DNA: TGCGCCAGCAGCCGGGCTCGGTCGGCGGGAGGAAGCCACTACGAGCAGTACTTC; CDR3: CASSRARSAGGSHYEQYF; D: TRBD2; J: TRBJ2-7; size: few; V: TRBV4-3
DNA: TGTGCCAGCCCCAGAGGGGACTATAATTCACCCCTCCACTTT; CDR3: CASPRGDYNSPLHF; D: -; J: TRBJ1-6; size: -; V: TRBV2
DNA: TGCGCCAGCAGCCAAGGGGAGACGCCTGGGGCCAACGTCCTGACTTTC; CDR3: CASSQGETPGANVLTF; D: -; J: TRBJ2-6; size: few; V: TRBV4-3
DNA: TGCGCCAGCACACCTCTAGCGGGAGATTACAATGAGCAGTTCTTC; CDR3: CASTPLAGDYNEQFF; D: TRBD2; J: TRBJ2-1; size: many; V: TRBV5-1
DNA: TGTGCCAGCAGTACGCCCCTATCGGGAGATCGTAATGAGCAGTTCTTC; CDR3: CASSTPLSGDRNEQFF; D: -; J: TRBJ2-1; size: few; V: TRBV28
DNA: TGTGCCAGCAGTTTCCCCGGGGACCAAGATACGCAGTATTTT; CDR3: CASSFPGDQDTQYF; D: -; J: TRBJ2-3; size: many; V: TRBV12-3/TRBV12-4
DNA: TGTGCCAGCAGCTTCGGGGACGGCTACAATGAGCAGTTCTTC; CDR3: CASSFGDGYNEQFF; D: -; J: TRBJ2-1; size: -; V: TRBV7-6
DNA: TGCGCCAGCAGCCCCAAACTAGGAAGCTCCTACAATGAGCAGTTCTTC; CDR3: CASSPKLGSSYNEQFF; D: -; J: TRBJ2-1; size: few; V: TRBV5-1
DNA: TGTGCCAGCAGCCCAAACTTTGAGCGGATCTACGAGCAGTACTTC; CDR3: CASSPNFERIYEQYF; D: -; J: TRBJ2-7; size: -; V: TRBV28
DNA: TGTGCCTGGAGTATTTCGGGGGCCGAGCAGTACTTC; CDR3: CAWSISGAEQYF; D: -; J: TRBJ2-7; size: -; V: TRBV30
DNA: TGTGCCAGCAGCGAATCAGGGGTTTTCTCTGGGGCCAACGTCCTGACTTTC; CDR3: CASSESGVFSGANVLTF; D: -; J: TRBJ2-6; size: few; V: TRBV9
DNA: TGTGCCAGCAGAACCGACAGGGAGGCAGATACGCAGTATTTT; CDR3: CASRTDREADTQYF; D: -; J: TRBJ2-3; size: few; V: TRBV7-9
DNA: TGTGCCAGCTCAATGATAAATGGCGAGCAGTACTTC; CDR3: CASSMINGEQYF; D: -; J: TRBJ2-7; size: many; V: TRBV18
DNA: TGTGCCAGCAGTTTACTCCCGGGACAGGGGATGAACACTGAAGCTTTCTTT; CDR3: CASSLLPGQGMNTEAFF; D: TRBD1; J: TRBJ1-1; size: many; V: TRBV28
DNA: TGTGCCAGCAGCTTAGCGGGACTAGCGGGAGGTTATCTGGATGAGCAGTTCTTC; CDR3: CASSLAGLAGGYLDEQFF; D: TRBD2; J: TRBJ2-1; size: few; V: TRBV11-1
DNA: TGTGCCAGCAGGGGGACAGGGTTAGGCGGGAGCGATTTCTACGAGCAGTACTTC; CDR3: CASRGTGLGGSDFYEQYF; D: TRBD1; J: TRBJ2-7; size: -; V: TRBV12-3/TRBV12-4
DNA: TGTGCCAGCAGTTTATCAGCACAGGGGAACGAGCAGTACTTC; CDR3: CASSLSAQGNEQYF; D: TRBD1; J: TRBJ2-7; size: many; V: TRBV27
DNA: TGTGCCAGCGGCCAGCGGGGGGATACAGATACGCAGTATTTT; CDR3: CASGQRGDTDTQYF; D: TRBD2; J: TRBJ2-3; size: few; V: TRBV3-1
DNA: TGTGCCAGCACCGTCACCGGGGAGCTGTTTTTT; CDR3: CASTVTGELFF; D: -; J: TRBJ2-2; size: few; V: TRBV6-6
DNA: TGTGCCAGCAGCTCCAGGGGTCTCTACGAGCAGTACTTC; CDR3: CASSSRGLYEQYF; D: -; J: TRBJ2-7; size: many; V: TRBV7-9
DNA: TGTGCCATCGGGACCGTCAGTTCCTACGAGCAGTACTTC; CDR3: CAIGTVSSYEQYF; D: -; J: TRBJ2-7; size: -; V: TRBV28
DNA: TGTGCCAGCAGTGTGGGGCCCAGGGTGAATGAGCAGTTCTTC; CDR3: CASSVGPRVNEQFF; D: -; J: TRBJ2-1; size: few; V: TRBV27